This TCR beta chain is from a study of cytomegalovirus exposure and HLA in healthy donors. Primers for the PCR totalled 60 Vbeta and 13 Jbeta. Clones were sequenced by immunoSEQ multiplex PCR, and TCRdb holds only the in-frame ones, with some missing. The data show about 140,000 clones, with around 70% seen just once and 1.5% to 2% held by the top ten. The CDR3 totals 15 residues. Germline V CDR1 and CDR2: SGHTA, FQGNSA. V shed 1 base, J shed 7 bases, and the junction held 6 bases outside the gene matches. This TCR was recovered from a woman aged 25-40 years in good health and CMV-seronegative. The chain couples TRBV7-2 to TRBJ2-2, with 7 nucleotides matching TRBD2. The sequenced material came from PBMCs. CDR3 in amino acids: CASSLGGGWSGELFF. DNA of the CDR3: TGTGCCAGCAGCTTAGGGGGGGGGTGGAGCGGGGAGCTGTTTTTT.